This entry is about one TCR beta chain. Its antigen remains unidentified. At a deep level, the assay was run. TCRdb keeps only in-frame clones here, not all; method: immunoSEQ multiplex PCR. The sample yields a few million clones, nearly 97% seen once. This entry comes from a study of shared clonotypes between healthy human individuals. The study, taken as a whole, reports: Represented genetic and exposure-history diversity was restricted by having few donors.

The sequence came from a man aged 18 to 30 in good health. The material sequenced was naive CD4+ T cells sorted from blood. Subset given: CD45RA+ positively selected.

In nucleotides, the CDR3 is TGTGCCAGCAGCTTAGATCAGGGGCTTCACACCTTC. The encoded protein is CASSLDQGLHTF. The chain has TRBV7-9 and TRBJ1-2; possibly TRBD1 for D (6 bases). This CDR3 is 12 amino acids long. Looked up from germline, CDR1 is SEHNR and CDR2 is FQNEAQ (reference sequence). Trimming removed 1 base at V and 12 bases at J, with 12 bases between. The whole variable domain, remainder taken from reference TRBV7-9 and TRBJ1-2, is DTGVSQNPRHKITKRGQNVTFRCDPISEHNRLYWYRQTLGQGPEFLTYFQNEAQLEKSRLLSDRFSAERPKGSFSTLEIQRTEQGDSAMYLCASSLDQGLHTFGSGTRLTVV.